This T cell receptor beta chain comes out of a study of T cell changes during pregnancy in multiple sclerosis. Some clones are missing from TCRdb's copy, which holds only in-frame ones; the method was immunoSEQ multiplex PCR. The sample carries over 25,000 clones, about nine tenths recorded once. The CDR3 has 16 residues. The junction had 9 bases not matched to a gene; V was cut back by 0 bases and J by 4 bases. Germline V gene data show CDR1 as SEHNR and CDR2 as FQNEAQ (reference sequence). The sequences come from CD8+ T cells from peripheral blood mononuclear cells, collected after pregnancy. The rearrangement joins TRBV7-9 to TRBJ2-7; 7 bases agree with TRBD2. The clonotype comes from a female donor with multiple sclerosis, enrolled in a pregnancy study. The DNA for the CDR3 is TGTGCCAGCAGCTTAGCGCAGGCTAGCGGCACGTACGAGCAGTACTTC. It is translated as CASSLAQASGTYEQYF.